This is a list of T cell receptor beta chains from one sample in a study of OX40 agonist ivuxolimab in advanced cancers. The protocol was immunoSEQ multiplex PCR, while the TCRdb copy is restricted to in-frame clones and leaves out a portion. There are roughly 63,000 clones in the sample; about four fifths occur only once, and 3.4% lies in the top ten. The sequencing used CD4+ or CD8+ T cells sorted from blood, collected in a trial of the OX40 agonist ivuxolimab. Receptors were obtained from an adult with an advanced solid tumor such as melanoma, head and neck, liver or kidney cancer. The CDR3 runs from the conserved cysteine through the conserved F or W. Each record gives: D gene, V gene, J gene, clone size, CDR3 DNA, CDR3 protein. A D gene is named only where the DNA matches it firmly. Size is omitted from some rows. Given values are once, few, many or a class for expanded clones.

d_gene: .
v_gene: TRBV18
j_gene: TRBJ2-2
abundance: .
CDR3nt: TGTGCCAGCTCATCCGGGACATTTAACGGGGAGCTGTTTTTT
CDR3aa: CASSSGTFNGELFF

d_gene: .
v_gene: TRBV7-8
j_gene: TRBJ2-4
abundance: .
CDR3nt: TGTGCCAGCGGCATATTAGCCAACATTCAGTACTTC
CDR3aa: CASGILANIQYF

d_gene: TRBD2
v_gene: TRBV18
j_gene: TRBJ2-3
abundance: .
CDR3nt: TGTGCCAGCTTATCCGGGACTAGCGGGGGAAGCACAGATACGCAGTATTTT
CDR3aa: CASLSGTSGGSTDTQYF

d_gene: .
v_gene: TRBV2
j_gene: TRBJ1-5
abundance: few
CDR3nt: TGTGCCAGCAGTGATATAGTCAAAGGTCAGCCCCAGCATTTT
CDR3aa: CASSDIVKGQPQHF

d_gene: TRBD1
v_gene: TRBV25-1
j_gene: TRBJ2-5
abundance: few
CDR3nt: TGTGCCAGCAGTGAGGCAGGGACAGGGTACCAAGAGACCCAGTACTTC
CDR3aa: CASSEAGTGYQETQYF

d_gene: TRBD1
v_gene: TRBV7-9
j_gene: TRBJ1-4
abundance: .
CDR3nt: TGTGCCAGCAGCTTAGGGGACAGGGAGGGAGAAAAACTGTTTTTT
CDR3aa: CASSLGDREGEKLFF

d_gene: .
v_gene: TRBV28
j_gene: TRBJ2-5
abundance: .
CDR3nt: TGTGCCAGCAGTTTTGCTGCAGGGAGCCAAGAGACCCAGTACTTC
CDR3aa: CASSFAAGSQETQYF

d_gene: .
v_gene: TRBV5-1
j_gene: TRBJ1-3
abundance: .
CDR3nt: TGCGCCAGCAGCTTGGAGATCTACTCTGGAAACACCATATATTTT
CDR3aa: CASSLEIYSGNTIYF

d_gene: TRBD1
v_gene: TRBV30
j_gene: TRBJ1-2
abundance: .
CDR3nt: TGTGCCTGGAGTCCTACAGGGGGTGGCTACACCTTC
CDR3aa: CAWSPTGGGYTF

d_gene: .
v_gene: TRBV6-5
j_gene: TRBJ1-5
abundance: once
CDR3nt: TGTGCCAGCAGTTACAGCAGGAGCAATCAGCCCCAGCATTTT
CDR3aa: CASSYSRSNQPQHF

d_gene: .
v_gene: TRBV5-1
j_gene: TRBJ1-2
abundance: .
CDR3nt: TGCGCCAGCAGCTTTGGGGAGAACTATGGCTACACCTTC
CDR3aa: CASSFGENYGYTF

d_gene: .
v_gene: TRBV7-9
j_gene: TRBJ2-2
abundance: .
CDR3nt: TGTGCCAGCGGGGGTTTCGGGGAGCTGTTTTTT
CDR3aa: CASGGFGELFF

d_gene: TRBD1
v_gene: TRBV11-3
j_gene: TRBJ2-7
abundance: .
CDR3nt: TGTGCCAGCAGCCCCCCGGGACAGGGGTACGAGCAGTACTTC
CDR3aa: CASSPPGQGYEQYF

d_gene: .
v_gene: TRBV21-1
j_gene: TRBJ2-5
abundance: few
CDR3nt: TGTGCCGGGGGGATCCAAGAGACCCAGTACTTC
CDR3aa: CAGGIQETQYF

d_gene: .
v_gene: TRBV11-2
j_gene: TRBJ1-3
abundance: .
CDR3nt: TGTGCCAGCAGCTTAGTCAGCGATGGAAACACCATATATTTT
CDR3aa: CASSLVSDGNTIYF

d_gene: .
v_gene: TRBV7-9
j_gene: TRBJ1-2
abundance: .
CDR3nt: TGTGCCAGCACCTTAGGGTCTTCTGGCTACACCTTC
CDR3aa: CASTLGSSGYTF

d_gene: .
v_gene: TRBV7-9
j_gene: TRBJ1-5
abundance: .
CDR3nt: TGTGCCAGCAGCTTAGGGCCAAACCCAGGTCAGCCCCAGCATTTT
CDR3aa: CASSLGPNPGQPQHF

d_gene: .
v_gene: TRBV28
j_gene: TRBJ1-2
abundance: .
CDR3nt: TGTGCCAGCAGCCGGAAGGGCTACACCTTC
CDR3aa: CASSRKGYTF

d_gene: .
v_gene: TRBV2
j_gene: TRBJ2-1
abundance: .
CDR3nt: TGTGCCAGCAGTGGGGGGGACAGATTGCACAATGAGCAGTTCTTC
CDR3aa: CASSGGDRLHNEQFF

d_gene: .
v_gene: TRBV30
j_gene: TRBJ1-4
abundance: few
CDR3nt: TGTGCCTGGTCCATCCGGGGTAATGAAAAACTGTTTTTT
CDR3aa: CAWSIRGNEKLFF

d_gene: .
v_gene: TRBV28
j_gene: TRBJ1-2
abundance: .
CDR3nt: TGTGCCAGCACAGCCCCGAACTATGGCTACACCTTC
CDR3aa: CASTAPNYGYTF

d_gene: .
v_gene: TRBV6-1
j_gene: TRBJ2-3
abundance: .
CDR3nt: TGTGCCAGCAAGGGGACAACAGATACGCAGTATTTT
CDR3aa: CASKGTTDTQYF

d_gene: TRBD1
v_gene: TRBV7-9
j_gene: TRBJ1-4
abundance: few
CDR3nt: TGTGCCAGCAGCTTCAAGCAGGGGGCGGGCGAAAAACTGTTTTTT
CDR3aa: CASSFKQGAGEKLFF

d_gene: .
v_gene: TRBV11-1
j_gene: TRBJ1-1
abundance: .
CDR3nt: TGTGCCAGCAGCCCCCGGGATCGGCGGCGCACTGAAGCTTTCTTT
CDR3aa: CASSPRDRRRTEAFF

d_gene: TRBD2
v_gene: TRBV7-2
j_gene: TRBJ2-3
abundance: .
CDR3nt: TGTGCCAGCAGCTTAGTTTGGGGGACTAGTGTGCCAGATACGCAGTATTTT
CDR3aa: CASSLVWGTSVPDTQYF

d_gene: TRBD2
v_gene: TRBV6-5
j_gene: TRBJ2-1
abundance: once
CDR3nt: TGTGCCAGCAGTTACGGGAAGCGGGGGGGCGTGTATGAGCAGTTCTTC
CDR3aa: CASSYGKRGGVYEQFF

d_gene: .
v_gene: TRBV10-3
j_gene: TRBJ1-6
abundance: .
CDR3nt: TGTGCCATCAGTGAGTCGCGTTGGAGCTCCTATAATTCACCCCTCCACTTT
CDR3aa: CAISESRWSSYNSPLHF

d_gene: TRBD1
v_gene: TRBV28
j_gene: TRBJ2-7
abundance: .
CDR3nt: TGTGCCAGCAGTACTCCGGGACAGAGAACCTACGAGCAGTACTTC
CDR3aa: CASSTPGQRTYEQYF

d_gene: .
v_gene: TRBV6-6
j_gene: TRBJ1-5
abundance: .
CDR3nt: TGTGCCAGCAGTTGGGTCTTGCCAGATAGCAATCAGCCCCAGCATTTT
CDR3aa: CASSWVLPDSNQPQHF

d_gene: .
v_gene: TRBV7-2
j_gene: TRBJ2-3
abundance: .
CDR3nt: TGTGCCAGCAGCCCGACCAACAGGGATACGCAGTATTTT
CDR3aa: CASSPTNRDTQYF

d_gene: .
v_gene: TRBV7-9
j_gene: TRBJ1-2
abundance: .
CDR3nt: TGTGCCAGCAGCTTAAACACCCAGGCTAACTATGGCTACACCTTC
CDR3aa: CASSLNTQANYGYTF

d_gene: TRBD2
v_gene: TRBV7-2
j_gene: TRBJ2-7
abundance: .
CDR3nt: TGTGCCAGCAGCCTACGAAGCAGCGGGGGCGAGCAGTACTTC
CDR3aa: CASSLRSSGGEQYF

d_gene: .
v_gene: TRBV2
j_gene: TRBJ2-2
abundance: once
CDR3nt: TGTGCCAGCAATTTGAGGGAGCCCGGGGAGCTGTTTTTT
CDR3aa: CASNLREPGELFF

d_gene: TRBD1
v_gene: TRBV30
j_gene: TRBJ2-7
abundance: .
CDR3nt: TGTGCCTGGGCCCGCCCGACAGGGGTTAGGCAGTACTTC
CDR3aa: CAWARPTGVRQYF

d_gene: TRBD1
v_gene: TRBV19
j_gene: TRBJ2-2
abundance: .
CDR3nt: TGTGCCAGTAGTATAGGTTACAGGGGGGACACCGGGGAGCTGTTTTTT
CDR3aa: CASSIGYRGDTGELFF

d_gene: .
v_gene: TRBV10-3
j_gene: TRBJ2-2
abundance: .
CDR3nt: TGTGCCATCAGTGAGTCGAAGGCGGGCACCGGGGAGCTGTTTTTT
CDR3aa: CAISESKAGTGELFF

d_gene: TRBD1
v_gene: TRBV5-4
j_gene: TRBJ1-2
abundance: .
CDR3nt: TGTGCCAGCAAGGGGGACAGGGGTTTTTGGGACTATGGCTACACCTTC
CDR3aa: CASKGDRGFWDYGYTF

d_gene: .
v_gene: TRBV7-2
j_gene: TRBJ2-4
abundance: once
CDR3nt: TGTGCCAGCAGCATCGGACAATCCGGTTATATTCAGTACTTC
CDR3aa: CASSIGQSGYIQYF

d_gene: .
v_gene: TRBV11-2
j_gene: TRBJ1-6
abundance: few
CDR3nt: TGTGCCAGCAGCTTTGCCACTTCAGCACCCCTCCACTTT
CDR3aa: CASSFATSAPLHF

d_gene: TRBD1
v_gene: TRBV6-1
j_gene: TRBJ1-1
abundance: .
CDR3nt: TGTGCCAGCAGTGAAGCATATGACAGGGCCGCTTTCTTT
CDR3aa: CASSEAYDRAAFF

d_gene: .
v_gene: TRBV11-3
j_gene: TRBJ2-4
abundance: once
CDR3nt: TGTGCCAGCCGGGACTCGGGCATTCAGTACTTC
CDR3aa: CASRDSGIQYF

d_gene: .
v_gene: TRBV7-6
j_gene: TRBJ1-2
abundance: .
CDR3nt: TGTGCCAGCAGCTTGGGGGACAACTATGGCTACACCTTC
CDR3aa: CASSLGDNYGYTF

d_gene: .
v_gene: TRBV6-1
j_gene: TRBJ1-2
abundance: .
CDR3nt: TGTGCCAGCAGTGTCCGAAAGGGCTATGGCTACACCTTC
CDR3aa: CASSVRKGYGYTF

d_gene: .
v_gene: TRBV6-4
j_gene: TRBJ1-1
abundance: .
CDR3nt: TGTGCCAGCAGTGATAGCGAAAACACTGAAGCTTTCTTT
CDR3aa: CASSDSENTEAFF

d_gene: .
v_gene: TRBV7-8
j_gene: TRBJ2-7
abundance: .
CDR3nt: TGTGCCAGCAGCATCGGCGGCTACGAGCAGTACTTC
CDR3aa: CASSIGGYEQYF

d_gene: TRBD1
v_gene: TRBV6-8
j_gene: TRBJ1-5
abundance: .
CDR3nt: TGTGCCAGCAGTTCCAAGGGGCTCGGGACAGTGCTTGATAGCAATCAGCCCCAGCATTTT
CDR3aa: CASSSKGLGTVLDSNQPQHF

d_gene: .
v_gene: TRBV7-9
j_gene: TRBJ1-4
abundance: few
CDR3nt: TGTGCCAGCGGCACGGGGGTGGGTGAAAAACTGTTTTTT
CDR3aa: CASGTGVGEKLFF

d_gene: .
v_gene: TRBV5-4
j_gene: TRBJ1-1
abundance: once
CDR3nt: TGTGCCAGCAGCCCTTCGGGGGGATGGACTGAAGCTTTCTTT
CDR3aa: CASSPSGGWTEAFF

d_gene: TRBD2
v_gene: TRBV6-5
j_gene: TRBJ2-3
abundance: .
CDR3nt: TGTGCCAGCAGTTATCACGGGGGGGCGGCAGATACGCAGTATTTT
CDR3aa: CASSYHGGAADTQYF

d_gene: .
v_gene: TRBV2
j_gene: TRBJ1-1
abundance: .
CDR3nt: TGTGCCAGCCGCGGACTAGTGGGGGCTCAGAACACTGAAGCTTTCTTT
CDR3aa: CASRGLVGAQNTEAFF